Given below is one T cell receptor beta chain in context. As yet, its antigen is unknown. TCRdb re-called the 5' RACE reads through MiXCR, storing one row per CDR3 protein. The data show about 450,000 distinct CDR3 sequences, with roughly a quarter seen just once and 0.89% held by the top ten. This entry belongs to a study of CD8 T cells in ankylosing spondylitis. General study findings and limits: A TCR beta motif of roughly eight highly homologous variants seemed to mark ankylosing spondylitis blood.

The TCR was taken from a male donor with ankylosing spondylitis. Source material: blood, either unsorted or a sorted T cell fraction (not recorded which).

Here the CDR3 reads CASSLPDTRRSEQFF. The CDR3, as DNA: TGTGCCAGCAGCTTGCCCGATACAAGAAGGAGTGAGCAGTTCTTC. This chain uses TRBV5-6 with TRBJ2-1; D not certain. CDR1 is SGHDT and CDR2 is YYEEEE in the germline V gene. With 1 base removed from V and 9 bases from J, the gap between germline ends came to 17 bases. This CDR3 is built from 15 residues.